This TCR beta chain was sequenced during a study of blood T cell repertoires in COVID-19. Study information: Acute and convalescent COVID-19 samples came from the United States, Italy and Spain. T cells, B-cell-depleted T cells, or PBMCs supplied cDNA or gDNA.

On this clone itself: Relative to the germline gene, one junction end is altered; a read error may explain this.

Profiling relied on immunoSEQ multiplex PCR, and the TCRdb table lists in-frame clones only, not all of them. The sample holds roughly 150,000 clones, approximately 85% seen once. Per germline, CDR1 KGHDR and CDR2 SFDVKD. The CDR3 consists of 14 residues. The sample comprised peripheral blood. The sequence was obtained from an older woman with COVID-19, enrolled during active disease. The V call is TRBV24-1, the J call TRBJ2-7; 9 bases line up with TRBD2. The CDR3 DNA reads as TGTGCCACCAGTTTCGCGGGAGGGTCCTCCGAGCAGTACTTC. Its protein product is CATSFAGGSSEQYF.